A selection of T cell receptor beta chains follows, all from one sample in a study of blood T cells in healthy people across ages. Each CDR3 protein gets one entry after TCRdb re-called the 5' RACE reads with MiXCR. This table holds around 1,000,000 distinct CDR3 sequences, 30% to 40% found once. Sample: blood. These receptors were collected from a young man in good health. Both conserved end residues are part of each CDR3. A D gene is named only where the DNA matches it firmly. Clone sizes are given selectively: once, few, many, or a class where the clone is expanded.

>TRBJ2-4|TRBD2|few|TRBV4-3
TGCGCCAGCAGCCAAGGGACTAGCGCTAACAAAAACATTCAGTACTTC
CASSQGTSANKNIQYF
>TRBJ2-7|TRBD1|once|TRBV20-1
TGCAGTGCCCCAATGACAGGGGTCAATGAGCAGTACTTC
CSAPMTGVNEQYF
>TRBJ2-7|-|-|TRBV6-2/TRBV6-3
TGTGCCAGCGGTTACAGAGTGTCCCTTGACGAGCAGTACTTC
CASGYRVSLDEQYF
>TRBJ2-1|-|-|TRBV10-3
TGTGCCGGCAGTGGAGACAATGAGCAGTTCTTC
CAGSGDNEQFF
>TRBJ1-5|-|many|TRBV10-3
TGTGCCATCAGTGAGTCAGTGGGGCAGCCCCAGCATTTT
CAISESVGQPQHF
>TRBJ1-1|-|few|TRBV20-1
TGCAGTGCTAGAGGCCAGGGGCAGAACACTGAAGCTTTCTTT
CSARGQGQNTEAFF
>TRBJ1-1|TRBD1|-|TRBV4-2
TGTGCCAGCAGCCAGGTCCCGGGACAGGGAATGAACACTGAAGCTTTCTTT
CASSQVPGQGMNTEAFF
>TRBJ2-5|-|-|TRBV12-3/TRBV12-4
TGTGCCAGCGCCGTCACGGAGACCCAGTACTTC
CASAVTETQYF
>TRBJ1-2|-|few|TRBV5-1
TGCGCCAGCAGCCCAGGAGACAGGCCGGGCTACACCTTC
CASSPGDRPGYTF
>TRBJ2-3|TRBD2|-|TRBV4-3
TGCGCCAGCAGCCAAGAACCAGCGGGGCAATATACGCAGTATTTT
CASSQEPAGQYTQYF
>TRBJ2-7|-|-|TRBV12-3/TRBV12-4
TGTGCCAGCGGGACAAACCGACTCTACGAGCAGTACTTC
CASGTNRLYEQYF